This T cell receptor beta chain was found in a study of shared clonotypes between healthy human individuals. Study-wide background: The study drew on a couple of women and a few men aged 18 to 49 as donors. General study findings and limits: Expectations were that clonotype sharing among donors would be affected by sequencing depth.

Turning to this clone: Its antigen is as yet unknown.

The team ran DNA from unsorted PBMCs on ten immunoSEQ deep assay plates for sequencing. Original data processing: ImmunoSEQ supplied junction-only sequences lacking quality scores, so filtering was different. Repertoires were generated with immunoSEQ multiplex PCR, while TCRdb's copy carries only in-frame clones and drops some. That table furnishes V, J and clone size, whereas the DNA furnished D and trimming. The profile shows 400,000 to 550,000 clones, roughly 85% of them singletons. Input material: PBMCs. The clonotype comes from a woman in her thirties or forties in good health. Some clones in this sample may be carry-over from other donors' samples.

The CDR3 loop reads CASSLLSGWGEQYF. The CDR3, as DNA: TGTGCCAGCAGCTTGCTTAGCGGGTGGGGCGAGCAGTACTTC. This sequence joins TRBV7-9 and TRBJ2-7; TRBD2 aligns across 7 bases. Trimming at V came to 3 bases and at J to 6 bases, leaving 8 bases not matched to a gene. In germline, CDR1 is SEHNR, CDR2 FQNEAQ (reference sequence). This CDR3 region has 14 residues.